This is a list of T cell receptor beta chains from one sample in a study of glioma-infiltrating T cells. A single record per CDR3 protein comes from TCRdb applying MiXCR to the multiplex PCR reads. The data contain tens of thousands of distinct CDR3 sequences, around 37% of them singletons. The sequencing input was glioma tissue, nonneoplastic brain tissue, or PBMCs (not recorded which). Receptors originate from a human donor with low-grade glioma or glioblastoma, undergoing nonglioma brain surgery, or in good health (not recorded which). Each CDR3 is given with its conserved first and last residue. The order of the fields is V gene, clone size, D gene, J gene, CDR3 protein, CDR3 DNA. A D gene is named only where the DNA matches it firmly. Clone size is given for some rows only: seen once, a few or many times, or a class if the clone is expanded.

V: TRBV6-2/TRBV6-3
size: NA
D: TRBD2
J: TRBJ2-7
CDR3: CASMGTSGYEQYF
DNA: TGTGCCAGCATGGGGACTAGCGGCTACGAGCAGTACTTC

V: TRBV20-1
size: once
D: NA
J: TRBJ2-1
CDR3: CSAREAWGRVEQFF
DNA: TGCAGTGCTAGAGAAGCGTGGGGGCGAGTTGAGCAGTTCTTC

V: TRBV28
size: NA
D: NA
J: TRBJ2-5
CDR3: CASSASSQGETRAF
DNA: TGTGCCAGCAGCGCCAGCAGCCAAGGGGAGACTAGGGCCTTC

V: TRBV27
size: many
D: TRBD1
J: TRBJ1-2
CDR3: CASSLGTAAYGYTF
DNA: TGTGCCAGCAGTTTAGGGACAGCAGCTTATGGCTACACCTTC

V: TRBV6-2/TRBV6-3
size: NA
D: TRBD2
J: TRBJ2-3
CDR3: CASSWGLAVTDTQYF
DNA: TGTGCCAGCAGTTGGGGACTAGCGGTCACAGATACGCAGTATTTT

V: TRBV12-5
size: many
D: NA
J: TRBJ1-6
CDR3: CASGLKHGSPLHF
DNA: TGTGCTAGTGGTTTGAAACATGGCTCACCCCTCCACTTT

V: TRBV6-2/TRBV6-3
size: NA
D: TRBD2
J: TRBJ2-1
CDR3: CASSLVAGGNNEQFF
DNA: TGTGCCAGCAGTTTGGTAGCGGGAGGTAACAATGAGCAGTTCTTC

V: TRBV5-4
size: many
D: NA
J: TRBJ1-6
CDR3: CASSLGTEPLHF
DNA: TGTGCCAGCAGCTTAGGGACTGAACCCCTCCACTTT

V: TRBV6-1
size: many
D: NA
J: TRBJ2-7
CDR3: CATLATLPYEQYF
DNA: TGTGCCACTCTCGCGACCCTACCTTACGAGCAGTACTTC

V: TRBV7-8
size: many
D: NA
J: TRBJ2-1
CDR3: CASSLALLAHGEQFF
DNA: TGTGCCAGCAGCTTAGCTCTACTAGCTCACGGTGAGCAGTTCTTC

V: TRBV7-2
size: many
D: TRBD2
J: TRBJ2-5
CDR3: CASGRARQETQYF
DNA: TGTGCCAGCGGGAGGGCTCGCCAAGAGACCCAGTACTTC

V: TRBV20-1
size: many
D: TRBD2
J: TRBJ2-5
CDR3: CSADATSGGFGTQYF
DNA: TGCAGTGCAGACGCTACTAGCGGGGGATTTGGGACCCAGTACTTC

V: TRBV5-1
size: NA
D: NA
J: TRBJ2-2
CDR3: CASSSGKPLKTGELFF
DNA: TGCGCCAGCAGCTCCGGGAAGCCATTGAAAACCGGGGAGCTGTTTTTT

V: TRBV5-1
size: NA
D: TRBD1
J: TRBJ2-2
CDR3: CASRPGQGETRELFF
DNA: TGCGCCAGCAGACCGGGACAGGGCGAAACCAGGGAGCTGTTTTTT

V: TRBV6-1
size: NA
D: TRBD1
J: TRBJ2-7
CDR3: CASSVGTGVSYEQYF
DNA: TGTGCCAGCAGTGTCGGGACAGGGGTCTCCTACGAGCAGTACTTC

V: TRBV6-4
size: NA
D: TRBD2
J: TRBJ2-1
CDR3: CASSLTSGGGCEQFF
DNA: TGTGCCAGCAGTTTGACTAGCGGGGGGGGATGTGAGCAGTTCTTC

V: TRBV29-1
size: many
D: TRBD1
J: TRBJ1-1
CDR3: CSVRTGNTEAFF
DNA: TGCAGCGTCCGGACAGGGAACACTGAAGCTTTCTTT

V: TRBV5-4
size: many
D: NA
J: TRBJ2-3
CDR3: CASSPNLGTDTQYF
DNA: TGTGCCAGCAGCCCTAACTTGGGCACAGATACGCAGTATTTT

V: TRBV6-1
size: NA
D: NA
J: TRBJ1-4
CDR3: CAGSEGEKLFF
DNA: TGTGCCGGCAGTGAAGGGGAAAAACTGTTTTTT

V: TRBV19
size: few
D: NA
J: TRBJ2-1
CDR3: CASSKTSYNEQFF
DNA: TGTGCCAGTAGTAAAACTAGCTACAATGAGCAGTTCTTC

V: TRBV24-1
size: NA
D: NA
J: TRBJ2-2
CDR3: CATSDPGNTGELSF
DNA: TGTGCCACCAGTGATCCGGGGAACACCGGGGAGCTGTCTTTT

V: TRBV2
size: many
D: NA
J: TRBJ2-3
CDR3: CAILGKGPDTQYF
DNA: TGTGCCATCCTGGGAAAGGGACCAGATACGCAGTATTTT

V: TRBV29-1
size: many
D: NA
J: TRBJ2-2
CDR3: CSVEAVTGGELFF
DNA: TGCAGCGTTGAAGCCGTAACTGGCGGGGAGCTGTTTTTT